These 16 T cell receptor beta chains were sequenced from one sample in a study of T cells in Graves' hyperthyroidism and ophthalmopathy. Regions amplified from RNA transcripts were the TCR beta CDR3 regions. The primer set for the first-round RT-PCR of the TCR CDR3 was HTBI. TCRdb re-derived calls from the multiplex PCR reads in MiXCR, one entry per CDR3 protein. The data contain around 610,000 distinct CDR3 sequences, about 15% of them seen just once; the ten biggest clones take up approximately 4.2%. Material: blood. The receptors were sampled from a woman aged 40-49 years with Graves' ophthalmopathy.

This clonotype was seen at least ten times. The chain couples TRBV12-3 or TRBV12-4 to TRBJ2-7; weak D call: TRBD1 (5 bases). The CDR3 covers 15 residues. V lost 3 bases and J lost 2, with 14 bases in between. CDR3 sequence reads: CASSLDTLATYEQYF. The CDR3, as DNA: TGTGCCAGCAGTTTGGACACCCTGGCAACCTACGAGCAGTACTTC.

In this sample, this clonotype turned up many times. The CDR3 end shows no conserved phenylalanine or tryptophan, and so a read error is likely. The V call is TRBV19, the J call TRBJ1-1, with 7 positions matching TRBD1. Germline V gene sequence: CDR1 LNHDA, CDR2 SQIVND (reference sequence). After removal of 4 bases from V and 5 bases from J, the junction contained 7 bases not matched to a gene. The CDR3 has 14 amino acids. The CDR3: CASSTGQGGTEAFL. The CDR3 DNA is TGTGCCAGTAGTACGGGGCAGGGGGGGACTGAAGCTTTCCTT.

V gene TRBV28 combines with J gene TRBJ1-4; possible D gene TRBD1, 5 bases. Between the trimmed V and J ends, which lost 6 bases and 10 bases, there was a span of 15 bases. The CDR3 spans 13 residues. Germline V gives CDR1 MDHEN, CDR2 SYDVKM. The CDR3 bases are TGTGCCAGCAGGGGACCCGCCGATGGAAAACTGTTTTTT. Protein: CASRGPADGKLFF.

This clonotype turned up a few times. The chain recombines TRBV27 with TRBJ1-5, with a possible D match to TRBD1 (5 bases). The V gene lost 11 bases and the J gene lost 11 bases, with 22 bases spanning the gap. Germline-derived CDR1 and CDR2 are MNHEY and SMNVEV (reference sequence). This CDR3 contains 13 residues. CDR3 nucleotide sequence: TGTGCCTCCTCCTCGGGGGAATTTATGGCCCAGCATTTT. This gives the protein CASSSGEFMAQHF.

On this clonotype itself: One junction end disagrees with the germline gene, perhaps due to a read error. The J gene is TRBJ2-7, the V gene TRBV12-3 or TRBV12-4; D is uncertain. CDR3 size: 12 residues. Here the CDR3 DNA reads TGTGTCAGCAGCCGAATAGATCGCAAGCAGTACTTC. Its protein is CVSSRIDRKQYF.

A few counts support this clonotype. The J gene is TRBJ1-3, the V gene TRBV30; 9 bases align to TRBD1. CDR3 size: 14 residues. Trimming removed 3 bases from V and 4 bases from J; junction bases left unmatched: 4. CDR1 GTSNPN and CDR2 SVGIG come from the germline V gene (reference sequence). The chain's CDR3 is CAWRGGQGGNTIYF. CDR3 sequence (DNA): TGTGCCTGGAGGGGGGGACAGGGAGGAAACACCATATATTTT.

Many counts were recorded for this clonotype. This chain connects TRBV11-2 to TRBJ2-7; possible D gene TRBD1, 5 bases. The germline CDR1 and CDR2 sequences are SGHAT and FQNNGV. V was shortened by 2 bases and J by 3 bases, with 17 bases between the two germline ends. CDR3 length: 16 residues. This CDR3 reads CASSLKSGAANYEQYF. The CDR3 DNA is TGTGCCAGCAGCTTAAAATCTGGGGCGGCAAACTACGAGCAGTACTTC.

The table lists this clonotype with many counts. The rearrangement links TRBV12-3 or TRBV12-4 to TRBJ2-7; possibly TRBD1 for D (6 bases). The V gene lost 6 bases and the J gene lost 1 base, with 10 bases spanning the gap. The length of the CDR3 is 13 residues. This CDR3 reads CASSSTGSYEQYF. The DNA of the CDR3 is TGTGCCAGCAGCTCAACAGGGTCCTACGAGCAGTACTTC.

This clonotype was seen ten or more times. The DNA for the CDR3 is TGTGCCAGCAGACTATGGACAGGGGGCACCTACGAGCAGTACTTC. Protein sequence: CASRLWTGGTYEQYF. The chain employs TRBV6-1 and TRBJ2-7; 11 nucleotides agree with TRBD1. The trim removed 6 bases at V and 2 bases at J, leaving 6 bases unmatched. CDR3 length: 15 amino acids. Germline V gives CDR1 MNHNS, CDR2 SASEGT.

This clonotype has ten or more counts. The gene calls are TRBV12-3 or TRBV12-4 and TRBJ2-7; TRBD2 aligns across 12 bases. J was trimmed by 7 bases and V by 5 bases; bases with no gene match: 3. The CDR3 extends over 13 amino acids. The CDR3 is CASSTTSGGEQYF. CDR3 sequence (DNA): TGTGCCAGCAGTACGACTAGCGGGGGTGAGCAGTACTTC.

This clonotype was counted at least ten times. V and J are TRBV12-3 or TRBV12-4 and TRBJ2-7; D gene ambiguous. The V and J ends lost 5 bases and 3 bases respectively, with 11 bases between them. The CDR3 is 13 residues long. The CDR3 DNA sequence: TGTGCCAGCAGTCAACTTGGAAGCTACGAGCAGTACTTC. Translation: CASSQLGSYEQYF.

There are many counts of this clonotype. V and J are TRBV7-2 and TRBJ2-5, with D possibly being TRBD1 (5 bases). Germline V CDR1 and CDR2: SGHTA, FQGNSA. CDR3 size: 14 residues. Trimming left V 4 bases short and J 1 base short, with 10 bases between. The CDR3 reads CASSSGHGQETQYF. CDR3 nucleotides: TGTGCCAGCAGCTCCGGACACGGCCAAGAGACCCAGTACTTC.

The chain carries TRBV27 and TRBJ2-7, with TRBD1 identical over 9 bases. With V trimmed by 6 bases and J by 0 bases, 6 bases remained unmatched. CDR1 MNHEY and CDR2 SMNVEV come from the germline V gene (reference sequence). The CDR3 is 15 amino acids. CDR3 sequence: CASRLTGGFSYEQYF. The DNA for the CDR3 is TGTGCCAGCAGATTAACAGGGGGCTTCTCCTACGAGCAGTACTTC.

The rearrangement uses TRBV29-1 and TRBJ2-7; TRBD1 agrees at 7 bases. Germline-derived CDR1 and CDR2 are SQVTM and ANQGSEA. The V and J ends lost 1 base and 4 bases, in that order; junction bases with no gene match: 7. CDR3 length: 14 residues. The CDR3 protein is CSVEAGTGQYEQYF. The DNA for the CDR3 is TGCAGCGTTGAAGCAGGGACGGGACAGTACGAGCAGTACTTC.

This clonotype was found many times. The chain couples TRBV27 to TRBJ1-5, with D perhaps TRBD1 (5 bases). CDR1 is MNHEY and CDR2 is SMNVEV in the germline V gene (reference sequence). Trimming left V 5 bases short and J 6 bases short, with 20 bases between. This CDR3 spans 16 amino acids. Here the CDR3 reads CASSPVLVTGGQPQHF. The CDR3 nucleotides are TGTGCCAGCAGTCCCGTCTTGGTTACGGGGGGTCAGCCCCAGCATTTT.

This clonotype was observed a few times. The chain combines TRBV6-4 with TRBJ2-7; D gene unclear. Germline V lookup: CDR1 MRHNA, CDR2 SNTAGT. V was shortened by 6 bases and J by 0 bases, with 18 bases between the two germline ends. The CDR3 totals 16 residues. CDR3 nucleotides: TGTGCCAGCAGCCAAGGGCTGACGCCAAGCTCCTACGAGCAGTACTTC. Its translation is CASSQGLTPSSYEQYF.